The entry that follows covers one TCR beta chain sequence. As yet, its antigen is unknown. This specimen comes from a study of Ad26.COV2.S vaccination and SARS-CoV-2 variants. Whole-study context: In the study, Ad26.COV2.S was injected intramuscularly once, or twice 56 days apart.

Sequenced by immunoSEQ multiplex PCR; TCRdb stores in-frame clones only, minus some. This repertoire shows approximately 350,000 clones, approximately 83% found once; its top ten account for just under 7.5%. This CDR3 region has 19 residues. Trimming took 0 bases from V and 2 from J; bases not matched to a gene: 7. Germline CDR1 and CDR2: SGHVS and FNYEAQ. Sample treatment: about 20 received Ad26.COV2.S at low or high dose, single or two shots; roughly five received placebo; per-sample allocation not given. Day 63 after the first vaccine or placebo injection was the time point for sampling. The individual, an adult aged 18-55 years, was a donor in Boston. Notes on the study in general: Recipients given vaccine exceeded placebo recipients in spike-specific TCR breadth. Vaccinees reportedly had broad spike-specific CD8+ and CD4+ T cell responses.

The material was peripheral blood, obtained in a trial of Ad26.COV2.S vaccine versus placebo. The chain combines TRBV7-6 with TRBJ2-7, with 16 bases matching TRBD2. This TCR was recovered from a person aged 18-65 years who received the Ad26.COV2.S COVID-19 vaccine or a placebo. Here the CDR3 DNA reads TGTGCCAGCAGCTTAGCGGGGGGGACTAGCGGGAGGGCCCCCTACGAGCAGTACTTC. Its translation is CASSLAGGTSGRAPYEQYF.